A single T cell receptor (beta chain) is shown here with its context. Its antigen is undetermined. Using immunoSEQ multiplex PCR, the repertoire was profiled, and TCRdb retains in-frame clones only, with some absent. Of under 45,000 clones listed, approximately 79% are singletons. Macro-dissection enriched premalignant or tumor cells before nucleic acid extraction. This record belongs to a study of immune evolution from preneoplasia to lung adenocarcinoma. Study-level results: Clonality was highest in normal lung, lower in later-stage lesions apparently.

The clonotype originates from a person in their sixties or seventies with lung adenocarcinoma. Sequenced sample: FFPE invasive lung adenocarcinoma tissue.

CDR3: CASSFVGGNEQFF. The CDR3 DNA is TGTGCCAGCAGCTTTGTGGGAGGAAATGAGCAGTTCTTC. The rearrangement links TRBV7-2 to TRBJ2-1; D is possibly TRBD2 (6 bases). Trimming stripped 3 bases from V and 7 bases from J, with 10 bases between. The germline V gene encodes CDR1 SGHTA and CDR2 FQGNSA. The CDR3 loop spans 13 amino acids. Filled out from reference TRBV7-2 and TRBJ2-1, the complete variable domain reads GAGVSQSPSNKVTEKGKDVELRCDPISGHTALYWYRQSLGQGLEFLIYFQGNSAPDKSGLPSDRFSAERTGGSVSTLTIQRTQQEDSAVYLCASSFVGGNEQFFGPGTRLTVL.